This T cell receptor beta chain was profiled in a study of beta chain features in type 1 diabetes. Germline V CDR1 and CDR2: SGHAT, FQNNGV. The germline V and J ends were trimmed by 4 bases and 4 bases, with 7 bases remaining between them. CDR3 length: 13 residues. The authors reverse transcribed all of the isolated RNA, so sequencing captured expressed TCRB transcripts. The table came from immunoSEQ multiplex PCR; TCRdb's copy has only in-frame clones and leaves some out. The sample consists of about 350,000 clones, 15% to 20% of them appearing once. The sequenced sample consisted of naive CD4+ T cells from blood. The TCR comes from a woman younger than 35 in good health. V is TRBV11-2 and J is TRBJ2-2; unclear D gene. CDR3 protein: CASSSRSTGELFF. Here the CDR3 DNA reads TGTGCCAGCAGCTCCCGGTCCACCGGGGAGCTGTTTTTT.